One and the same sample provided the 8 T cell receptor beta chains below, sequenced in a study of blood T cell repertoires in COVID-19. TCRdb's table, derived via immunoSEQ multiplex PCR, lists solely in-frame clones and lacks some. The table lists around 120,000 clones, nearly 90% of them singletons. Material: peripheral blood. The receptors were sampled from an older woman with COVID-19, enrolled during active disease.

The J gene is TRBJ1-3, the V gene TRBV6-5; D is uncertain. CDR1 is MNHEY and CDR2 is SVGAGI in the germline V gene. Trimming removed 7 bases from V and 4 bases from J, with 17 bases in between. The CDR3 runs 15 residues. CDR3 bases: TGTGCCAGCACGAAGACCCGGGGTGTAGGAAACACCATATATTTT. It encodes CASTKTRGVGNTIYF.

V usage is TRBV18 and J usage is TRBJ1-4; D is unresolved. The ends were cut back, 5 bases at V and 4 bases at J, with 11 bases in the middle. This CDR3 has 14 residues. Germline V gene data show CDR1 as KGHSH and CDR2 as LQKENI. CDR3 sequence reads: CASSFEGFNEKLFF. CDR3 sequence (DNA): TGTGCCAGCTCATTTGAGGGCTTTAATGAAAAACTGTTTTTT.

The V gene is TRBV4-3, the J gene TRBJ2-7, with 9 bases fitting TRBD1. Germline loops: CDR1 LGHNA, CDR2 YSLEER. The ends lost 0 bases at V and 2 bases at J; junction bases unmatched: 8. This CDR3 has 17 residues. CDR3: CASSQDMGTGWAYEQYF. The CDR3 DNA follows: TGCGCCAGCAGCCAAGATATGGGGACAGGGTGGGCCTACGAGCAGTACTTC.

This chain links TRBV9 with TRBJ1-1; 7 bases match TRBD1. From germline, CDR1 is SGDLS and CDR2 YYNGEE. The V gene end was trimmed by 3 bases and the J gene end by 8 bases; junction bases not matched to a gene: 7. This CDR3 is 13 amino acids long. The CDR3 sequence is CASSEGRTGEAFF. In DNA, the CDR3 is TGTGCCAGCAGCGAAGGCCGGACAGGAGAAGCTTTCTTT.

The rearrangement uses TRBV19 and TRBJ1-5, with 9 bases aligning to TRBD1. With 5 bases clipped from V and 9 bases from J, the junction kept 11 bases outside the gene matches. This CDR3 is built from 15 residues. CDR1 LNHDA and CDR2 SQIVND come from the germline V gene (reference sequence). The CDR3 DNA sequence: TGTGCCAGTAGTGATACAGGGGGCGAGGGTTGGCCCCAGCATTTT. It translates to CASSDTGGEGWPQHF.

V usage is TRBV4-1 and J usage is TRBJ1-5, with TRBD1 as a possible D gene (5 bases). CDR3 length equals 15 residues. V was shortened by 1 base and J by 6 bases, with 13 bases between the two germline ends. Per germline, CDR1 MGHRA and CDR2 YSYEKL. The CDR3 bases are TGCGCCAGCAGCCAAGGTGGGGGGAGGGGTCAGCCCCAGCATTTT. Protein sequence: CASSQGGGRGQPQHF.

The V call is TRBV19, the J call TRBJ2-5; possible D gene TRBD2, 7 bases. There are 18 residues in the CDR3. Trimming cost V 7 bases and J 2 bases, with 26 bases left between them. Germline V lookup: CDR1 LNHDA, CDR2 SQIVND (reference sequence). Here the CDR3 reads CASKRGGRQFGPQETQYF. In DNA, the CDR3 is TGTGCCAGTAAGAGGGGGGGGAGACAGTTCGGGCCTCAAGAGACCCAGTACTTC. The entire variable domain, with the rest obtained from reference TRBV19 and TRBJ2-5, is as follows: DGGITQSPKYLFRKEGQNVTLSCEQNLNHDAMYWYRQDPGQGLRLIYYSQIVNDFQKGDIAEGYSVSREKKESFPLTVTSAQKNPTAFYLCASKRGGRQFGPQETQYFGPGTRLLVL.

The DNA of the CDR3 is TGTGCCAGCAGTCCGACAGGGGGGAACACTGAAGCTTTCTTT. Its protein is CASSPTGGNTEAFF. The chain couples TRBV6-5 to TRBJ1-1, with TRBD1 identical over 9 bases. V lost 5 bases and J lost 1; bases outside the gene matches: 2. This CDR3 contains 14 residues. Germline V gene data show CDR1 as MNHEY and CDR2 as SVGAGI.